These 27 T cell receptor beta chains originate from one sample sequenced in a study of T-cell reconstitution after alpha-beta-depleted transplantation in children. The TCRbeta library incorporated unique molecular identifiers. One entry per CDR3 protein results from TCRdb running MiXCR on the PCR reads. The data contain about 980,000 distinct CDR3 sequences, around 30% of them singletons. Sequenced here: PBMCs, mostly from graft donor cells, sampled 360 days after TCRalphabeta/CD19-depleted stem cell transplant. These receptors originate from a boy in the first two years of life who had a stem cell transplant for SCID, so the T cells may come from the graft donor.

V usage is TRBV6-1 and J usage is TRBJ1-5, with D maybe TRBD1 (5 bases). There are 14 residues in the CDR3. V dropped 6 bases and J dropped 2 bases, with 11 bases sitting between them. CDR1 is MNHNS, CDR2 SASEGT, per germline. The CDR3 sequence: CASRATVGNQPQHF. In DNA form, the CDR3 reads TGTGCCAGCAGAGCGACAGTAGGCAATCAGCCCCAGCATTTT.

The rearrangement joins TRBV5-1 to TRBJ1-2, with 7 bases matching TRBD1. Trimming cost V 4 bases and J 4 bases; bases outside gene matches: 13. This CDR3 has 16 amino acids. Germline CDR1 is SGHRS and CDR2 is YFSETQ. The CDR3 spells CASSPRQGQGTYGYTF. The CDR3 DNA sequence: TGCGCCAGCAGCCCACGACAGGGCCAGGGGACCTATGGCTACACCTTC.

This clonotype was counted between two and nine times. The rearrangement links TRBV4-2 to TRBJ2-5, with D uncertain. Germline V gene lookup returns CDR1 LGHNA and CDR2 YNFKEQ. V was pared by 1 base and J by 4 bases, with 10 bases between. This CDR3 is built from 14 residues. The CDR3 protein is CASSQVLAPETQYF. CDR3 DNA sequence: TGTGCCAGCAGCCAAGTTTTGGCTCCAGAGACCCAGTACTTC.

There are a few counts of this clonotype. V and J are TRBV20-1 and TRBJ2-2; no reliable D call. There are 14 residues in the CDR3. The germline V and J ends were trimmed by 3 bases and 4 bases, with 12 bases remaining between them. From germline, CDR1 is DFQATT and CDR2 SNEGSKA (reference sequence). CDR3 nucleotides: TGCAGTGCTAGGGACCAGCGAAGCACCGGGGAGCTGTTTTTT. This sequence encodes CSARDQRSTGELFF.

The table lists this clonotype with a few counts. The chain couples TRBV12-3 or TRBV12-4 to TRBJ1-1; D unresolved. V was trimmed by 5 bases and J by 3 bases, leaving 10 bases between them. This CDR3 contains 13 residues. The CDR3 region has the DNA TGTGCCAGCAGTGGTATTTTGGACACTGAAGCTTTCTTT. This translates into CASSGILDTEAFF.

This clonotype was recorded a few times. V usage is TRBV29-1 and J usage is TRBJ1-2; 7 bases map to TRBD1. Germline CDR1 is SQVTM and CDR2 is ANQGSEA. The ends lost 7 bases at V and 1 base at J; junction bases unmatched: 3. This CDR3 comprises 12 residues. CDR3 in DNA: TGCAGCGCGGACAGGAGTAACTATGGCTACACCTTC. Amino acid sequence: CSADRSNYGYTF.

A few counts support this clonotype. CDR3 nucleotide sequence: TGCGCCAGCACAGTTGGAATGGCTAGCGGTACGAACACCGGGGAGCTGTTTTTT. Its translation is CASTVGMASGTNTGELFF. This sequence joins TRBV5-1 and TRBJ2-2; 7 positions agree with TRBD2. CDR3 length: 18 amino acids. V was pared by 6 bases and J by 0 bases, with 14 bases of the junction left unmatched. In germline, CDR1 is SGHRS, CDR2 YFSETQ.

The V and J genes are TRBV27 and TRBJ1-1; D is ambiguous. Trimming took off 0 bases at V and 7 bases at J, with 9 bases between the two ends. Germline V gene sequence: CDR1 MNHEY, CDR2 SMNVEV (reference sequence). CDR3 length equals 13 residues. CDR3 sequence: CASSLSFRNEAFF. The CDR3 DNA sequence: TGTGCCAGCAGTTTATCGTTCAGGAATGAAGCTTTCTTT.

The CDR3 region is CSASLQLAANNEQFF. In DNA, the CDR3 is TGCAGTGCTAGCCTCCAACTAGCGGCAAACAATGAGCAGTTCTTC. This chain joins TRBV20-1 and TRBJ2-1, with TRBD2 matching over 8 bases. There are 15 residues in the CDR3. Germline values: CDR1 DFQATT, CDR2 SNEGSKA (reference sequence). Trimming at V came to 3 bases and at J to 5 bases, leaving 9 bases not matched to a gene.

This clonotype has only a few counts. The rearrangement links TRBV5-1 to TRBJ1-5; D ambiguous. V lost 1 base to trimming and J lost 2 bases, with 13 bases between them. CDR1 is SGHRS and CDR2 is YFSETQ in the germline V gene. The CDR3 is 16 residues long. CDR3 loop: CASSLWPLTGNQPQHF. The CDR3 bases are TGCGCCAGCAGCTTGTGGCCCTTAACGGGCAATCAGCCCCAGCATTTT. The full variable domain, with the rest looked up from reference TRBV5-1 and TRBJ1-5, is KAGVTQTPRYLIKTRGQQVTLSCSPISGHRSVSWYQQTPGQGLQFLFEYFSETQRNKGNFPGRFSGRQFSNSRSEMNVSTLELGDSALYLCASSLWPLTGNQPQHFGDGTRLSIL.

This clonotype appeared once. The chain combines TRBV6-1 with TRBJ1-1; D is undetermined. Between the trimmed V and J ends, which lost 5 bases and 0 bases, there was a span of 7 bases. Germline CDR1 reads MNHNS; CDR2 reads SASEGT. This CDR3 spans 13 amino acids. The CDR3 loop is CASSRWLNTEAFF. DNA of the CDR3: TGTGCCAGCAGTAGGTGGCTGAACACTGAAGCTTTCTTT.

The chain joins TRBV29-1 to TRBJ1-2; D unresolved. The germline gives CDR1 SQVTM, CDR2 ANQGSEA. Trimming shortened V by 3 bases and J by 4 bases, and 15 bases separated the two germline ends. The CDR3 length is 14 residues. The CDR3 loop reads CSVEALQEFYGYTF. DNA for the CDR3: TGCAGCGTTGAGGCCCTCCAGGAATTCTATGGCTACACCTTC.

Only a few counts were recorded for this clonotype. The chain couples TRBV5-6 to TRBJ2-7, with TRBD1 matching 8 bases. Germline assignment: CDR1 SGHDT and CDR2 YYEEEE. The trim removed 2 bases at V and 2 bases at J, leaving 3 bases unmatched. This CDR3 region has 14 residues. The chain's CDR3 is CASSFRTGPYEQYF. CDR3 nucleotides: TGTGCCAGCAGCTTTAGGACAGGGCCCTACGAGCAGTACTTC.

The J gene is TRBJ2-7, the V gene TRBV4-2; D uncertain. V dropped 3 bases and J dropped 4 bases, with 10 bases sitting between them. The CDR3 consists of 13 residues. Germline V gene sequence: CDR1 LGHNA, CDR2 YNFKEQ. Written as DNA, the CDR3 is TGTGCCAGCAGCCAGTCAACTTGGTACGAGCAGTACTTC. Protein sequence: CASSQSTWYEQYF.

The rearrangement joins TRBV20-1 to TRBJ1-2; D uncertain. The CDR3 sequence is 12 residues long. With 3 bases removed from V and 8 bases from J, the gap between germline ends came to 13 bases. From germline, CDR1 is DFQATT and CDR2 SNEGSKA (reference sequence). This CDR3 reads CSASGTSGGYTF. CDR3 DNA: TGCAGTGCTAGTGGAACCAGCGGCGGCTACACCTTC.

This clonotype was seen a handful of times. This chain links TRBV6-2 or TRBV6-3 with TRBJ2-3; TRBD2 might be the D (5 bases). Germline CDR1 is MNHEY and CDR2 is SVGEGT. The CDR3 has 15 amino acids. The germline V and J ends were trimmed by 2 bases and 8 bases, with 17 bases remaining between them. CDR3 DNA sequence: TGTGCCAGCAGTTACAAATCGGACTCGGCGCGTACGCAGTATTTT. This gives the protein CASSYKSDSARTQYF.

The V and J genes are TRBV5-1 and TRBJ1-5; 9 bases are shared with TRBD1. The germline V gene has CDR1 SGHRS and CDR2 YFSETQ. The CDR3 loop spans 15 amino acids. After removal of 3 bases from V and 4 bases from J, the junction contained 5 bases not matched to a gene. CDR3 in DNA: TGCGCCAGCAGCTGGGGGACAGGGCGAAATCAGCCCCAGCATTTT. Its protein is CASSWGTGRNQPQHF.

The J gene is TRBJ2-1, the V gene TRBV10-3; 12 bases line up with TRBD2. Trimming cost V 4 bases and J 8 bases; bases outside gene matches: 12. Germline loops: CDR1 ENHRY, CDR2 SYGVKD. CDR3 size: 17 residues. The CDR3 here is CAISAASGGASSYEQFF. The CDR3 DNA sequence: TGTGCCATCAGTGCCGCTAGCGGGGGGGCCTCGTCTTATGAGCAGTTCTTC.

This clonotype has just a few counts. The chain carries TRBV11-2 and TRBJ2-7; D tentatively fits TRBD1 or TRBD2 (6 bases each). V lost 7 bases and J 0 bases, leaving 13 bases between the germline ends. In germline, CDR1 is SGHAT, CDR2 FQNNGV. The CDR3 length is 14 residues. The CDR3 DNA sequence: TGTGCCAGCAACCAGGGGACTTTCTCCTACGAGCAGTACTTC. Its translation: CASNQGTFSYEQYF. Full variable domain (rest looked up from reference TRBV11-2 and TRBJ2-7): EAGVAQSPRYKIIEKRQSVAFWCNPISGHATLYWYQQILGQGPKLLIQFQNNGVVDDSQLPKDRFSAERLKGVDSTLKIQPAKLEDSAVYLCASNQGTFSYEQYFGPGTRLTVT.

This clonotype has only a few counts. CDR3 coding DNA: TGTGCCAGCAGTCGACGCAGGGGGCACGATGAGCAGTTCTTC. It yields the protein CASSRRRGHDEQFF. The rearrangement uses TRBV2 and TRBJ2-1; 8 bases agree with TRBD1. The CDR3 totals 14 residues. The germline gives CDR1 SNHLY, CDR2 FYNNEI. V gave up 5 bases and J gave up 8 bases; unmatched junction bases: 8.

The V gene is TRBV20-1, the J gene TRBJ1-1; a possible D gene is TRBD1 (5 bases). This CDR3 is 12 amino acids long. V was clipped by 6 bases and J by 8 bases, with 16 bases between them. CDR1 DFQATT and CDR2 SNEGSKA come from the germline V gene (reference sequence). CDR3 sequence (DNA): TGCAGTGCCGGGGGAGACAAGAGAGAAGCTTTCTTT. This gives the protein CSAGGDKREAFF.

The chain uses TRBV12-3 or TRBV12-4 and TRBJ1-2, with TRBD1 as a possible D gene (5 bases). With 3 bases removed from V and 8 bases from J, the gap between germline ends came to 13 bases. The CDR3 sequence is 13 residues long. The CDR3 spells CASSLSGGEGYTF. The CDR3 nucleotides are TGTGCCAGCAGTTTGTCGGGGGGGGAAGGCTACACCTTC.

The DNA for the CDR3 is TGTGCCAGCAGTTCCGGGACGCGCTACACCTTC. Its protein is CASSSGTRYTF. The chain employs TRBV12-3 or TRBV12-4 and TRBJ1-2, with D possibly TRBD1 on 5 matching bases. Deletions cut 4 bases from V and 9 bases from J, with 9 bases between. The CDR3 loop spans 11 amino acids.

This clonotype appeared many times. The DNA for the CDR3 is TGTGCCAGCAGTTTAGCCGGGGTCTCGAACACCGGGGAGCTGTTTTTT. Translated: CASSLAGVSNTGELFF. This sequence joins TRBV27 and TRBJ2-2; a possible D gene is TRBD2 (5 bases). V dropped 2 bases and J dropped 0 bases, with 10 bases sitting between them. This CDR3 has 16 residues. CDR1 and CDR2 from the germline V gene are MNHEY and SMNVEV (reference sequence).

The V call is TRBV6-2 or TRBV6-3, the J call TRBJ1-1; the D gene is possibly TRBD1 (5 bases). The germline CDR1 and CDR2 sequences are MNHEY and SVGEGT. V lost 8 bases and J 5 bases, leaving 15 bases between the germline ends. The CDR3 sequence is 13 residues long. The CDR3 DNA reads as TGTGCCAGCGAAGCAGGGTGGGGGACTGAAGCTTTCTTT. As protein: CASEAGWGTEAFF.

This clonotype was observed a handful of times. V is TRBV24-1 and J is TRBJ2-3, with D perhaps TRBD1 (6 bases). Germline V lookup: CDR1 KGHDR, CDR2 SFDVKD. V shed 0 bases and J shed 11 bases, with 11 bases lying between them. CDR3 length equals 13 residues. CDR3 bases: TGTGCCACCAGTGATTTGACACAGGGCAAGCAGTATTTT. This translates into CATSDLTQGKQYF.

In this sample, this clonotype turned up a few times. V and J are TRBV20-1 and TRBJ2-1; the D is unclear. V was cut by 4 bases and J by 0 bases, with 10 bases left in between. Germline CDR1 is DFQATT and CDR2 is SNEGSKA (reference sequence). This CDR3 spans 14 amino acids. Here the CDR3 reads CSANIAVSYNEQFF. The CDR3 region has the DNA TGCAGTGCTAATATTGCGGTCTCCTACAATGAGCAGTTCTTC.